The 21 T cell receptor beta chains in this list originate from one sample, sequenced in a study of T cell responses to AZD1222 COVID-19 vaccine. The method was immunoSEQ multiplex PCR; TCRdb's version includes in-frame clones alone and lacks a portion of them. The sample lists 100,000 to 150,000 clones; roughly 88% were seen once. Here the sequenced sample was peripheral blood, taken 28 days after the second AZD1222 dose. The receptors were sampled from an adult who received the AZD1222 COVID-19 vaccine.

This rearrangement joins TRBV4-1 to TRBJ2-7, with D perhaps TRBD1 or TRBD2 (5 bases each). CDR3 length equals 16 residues. Deletions cut 4 bases from V and 1 base from J, with 17 bases between. The germline CDR1 and CDR2 sequences are MGHRA and YSYEKL. CDR3 in DNA: TGCGCCAGCAGCCCTCTCCCCGCAGGGAGATCCTACGAGCAGTACTTC. Encoded protein: CASSPLPAGRSYEQYF.

The chain joins TRBV9 to TRBJ1-2; 9 bases agree with TRBD1. Germline V gives CDR1 SGDLS, CDR2 YYNGEE. V lost 4 bases, J lost 8 bases, and 15 bases stayed unmatched. The CDR3 extends over 16 amino acids. The CDR3 sequence is CASSTPGRDRAGGYTF. DNA of the CDR3: TGTGCCAGCAGCACCCCCGGAAGGGACAGGGCGGGGGGCTACACCTTC.

DNA of the CDR3: TGTGCCAGCAGCTTACTAGGGGGCAACTATGGCTACACCTTC. Protein: CASSLLGGNYGYTF. The chain has TRBV7-2 and TRBJ1-2, with 7 bases fitting TRBD1. The ends lost 2 bases at V and 2 bases at J; junction bases unmatched: 2. CDR1 and CDR2 (germline): SGHTA, FQGNSA. The length of the CDR3 is 14 residues. The full variable domain, its missing parts supplied by reference TRBV7-2 and TRBJ1-2, is GAGVSQSPSNKVTEKGKDVELRCDPISGHTALYWYRQSLGQGLEFLIYFQGNSAPDKSGLPSDRFSAERTGGSVSTLTIQRTQQEDSAVYLCASSLLGGNYGYTFGSGTRLTVV.

This clone was detected only a few times. The chain carries TRBV6-2 or TRBV6-3 and TRBJ1-4; D is undetermined. The CDR3 consists of 16 residues. Trimming pared 6 bases from V and 4 bases from J, leaving 18 bases between. Per germline, CDR1 MNHEY and CDR2 SVGEGT. The CDR3 is CASSPTDDRGNEKLFF. CDR3 nucleotides: TGTGCCAGCAGCCCGACGGATGACCGTGGTAATGAAAAACTGTTTTTT.

This chain joins TRBV2 and TRBJ2-7, with TRBD2 matching over 12 bases. V lost 4 bases, J lost 4 bases, and 2 bases stayed unmatched. The CDR3 is 14 residues long. Germline V gene data show CDR1 as SNHLY and CDR2 as FYNNEI. The DNA for the CDR3 is TGTGCCAGCAGTGTAGGACTAGCGGGGTACGAGCAGTACTTC. Encoded protein: CASSVGLAGYEQYF. Variable domain in full (rest from reference TRBV2 and TRBJ2-7): EPEVTQTPSHQVTQMGQEVILRCVPISNHLYFYWYRQILGQKVEFLVSFYNNEISEKSEIFDDQFSVERPDGSNFTLKIRSTKLEDSAMYFCASSVGLAGYEQYFGPGTRLTVT.

V gene TRBV7-6 combines with J gene TRBJ1-1; no firm D call. The CDR3 extends over 14 amino acids. CDR1 and CDR2 (germline): SGHVS, FNYEAQ. V lost 4 bases and J 2 bases, leaving 11 bases between the germline ends. The CDR3 spells CASSYIGGNTEAFF. The CDR3 DNA is TGTGCCAGCAGCTATATAGGAGGAAACACTGAAGCTTTCTTT.

CDR3 protein: CASGTGEGEQFF. CDR3 DNA sequence: TGTGCCAGTGGGACAGGGGAGGGCGAGCAGTTCTTC. The V gene is TRBV19, the J gene TRBJ2-1, with TRBD1 matching over 10 bases. Germline loops: CDR1 LNHDA, CDR2 SQIVND (reference sequence). The CDR3 contains 12 residues. V gave up 8 bases and J gave up 10 bases; unmatched junction bases: 5.

The rearrangement uses TRBV19 and TRBJ2-7; D gene ambiguous. The CDR3 is 11 residues long. Trimming left V 8 bases short and J 4 bases short, with 9 bases between. The germline CDR1 and CDR2 sequences are LNHDA and SQIVND (reference sequence). For the CDR3, the DNA is TGTGCCAGTTCTTCATATTACGAGCAGTACTTC. Translation: CASSSYYEQYF.

This chain joins TRBV4-1 and TRBJ1-1; D perhaps matches TRBD1 (5 bases). Trimming shortened V by 9 bases and J by 1 base, and 15 bases separated the two germline ends. Looked up from germline, CDR1 is MGHRA and CDR2 is YSYEKL. This CDR3 region has 14 residues. CDR3 region: CASRGNLRNTEAFF. DNA of the CDR3: TGCGCCAGTAGGGGTAATCTGAGGAACACTGAAGCTTTCTTT.

V gene TRBV2 combines with J gene TRBJ2-7; D is unclear. Trimming shortened V by 6 bases and J by 2 bases, and 11 bases separated the two germline ends. Germline values: CDR1 SNHLY, CDR2 FYNNEI. This CDR3 has 13 residues. The CDR3 DNA reads as TGTGCCAGCAGGCCGCCGGAAACCTACGAGCAGTACTTC. This translates into CASRPPETYEQYF.

The chain combines TRBV6-5 with TRBJ2-1; D is undetermined. V lost 2 bases and J 6 bases, leaving 8 bases between the germline ends. Germline assignment: CDR1 MNHEY and CDR2 SVGAGI. The CDR3 covers 13 residues. The CDR3 spells CASSYTPINEQFF. The CDR3 DNA reads TGTGCCAGCAGTTACACCCCAATCAATGAGCAGTTCTTC.

This clone has only a few counts. The J gene is TRBJ2-1, the V gene TRBV11-2; a weak D match, TRBD2 (7 bases). The CDR3 loop spans 15 amino acids. The germline gives CDR1 SGHAT, CDR2 FQNNGV. V gave up 5 bases and J gave up 9 bases, with 20 bases separating them. The chain's CDR3 is CASSTGTTLQGEQFF. The CDR3 DNA reads TGTGCCAGCAGCACCGGGACTACCCTACAGGGTGAGCAGTTCTTC.

The J gene is TRBJ1-2, the V gene TRBV27; D not certain. The germline V and J ends were trimmed by 4 bases and 2 bases, with 11 bases remaining between them. The CDR3 totals 14 residues. Germline CDR1 and CDR2: MNHEY and SMNVEV (reference sequence). CDR3 residues: CASSSRPFNYGYTF. In DNA, the CDR3 is TGTGCCAGCAGTTCCCGGCCGTTCAACTATGGCTACACCTTC.

V usage is TRBV7-9 and J usage is TRBJ2-1; TRBD2 is a possible D gene (6 bases). Germline loops: CDR1 SEHNR, CDR2 FQNEAQ (reference sequence). The CDR3 is made up of 14 amino acids. The CDR3 region has the DNA TGTGCTCTAACGGTTCGCGGGGCCGACAATGAGCAGTTCTTC. Its translation is CALTVRGADNEQFF.

V usage is TRBV3-1 (or the pseudogene TRBV3-2) and J usage is TRBJ1-2; the D is unclear. V was cut by 2 bases and J by 3 bases, with 13 bases left in between. CDR3 length: 15 residues. Germline CDR1 reads LGHDT; CDR2 reads YNNKEL (reference sequence). The CDR3 loop reads CASSQWFAGDYGYTF. The CDR3 nucleotides are TGTGCCAGCAGCCAATGGTTTGCAGGCGACTATGGCTACACCTTC.

The chain recombines TRBV9 with TRBJ1-2, with D possibly TRBD1 on 5 matching bases. Germline-derived CDR1 and CDR2 are SGDLS and YYNGEE. V lost 3 bases to trimming and J lost 9 bases, with 12 bases between them. The CDR3 is made up of 12 amino acids. In DNA, the CDR3 is TGTGCCAGCAGCGAGGGGTCCGAACGCTACACCTTC. It codes for CASSEGSERYTF. The full variable domain, rest sourced from reference TRBV9 and TRBJ1-2, is DSGVTQTPKHLITATGQRVTLRCSPRSGDLSVYWYQQSLDQGLQFLIQYYNGEERAKGNILERFSAQQFPDLHSELNLSSLELGDSALYFCASSEGSERYTFGSGTRLTVV.

This chain joins TRBV4-1 and TRBJ1-4; tentative D call: TRBD1 (6 bases). V was cut by 2 bases and J by 5 bases, with 12 bases left in between. The CDR3 totals 15 residues. CDR1 MGHRA and CDR2 YSYEKL come from the germline V gene. CDR3 nucleotides: TGCGCCAGCAGCCAACCGACAGGACCGAATGAAAAACTGTTTTTT. Its translation is CASSQPTGPNEKLFF.

This chain connects TRBV6-6 to TRBJ1-4, with unresolved D. Trimming stripped 2 bases from V and 5 bases from J, with 15 bases between. The CDR3 contains 16 residues. CDR1 is MNHNY and CDR2 is SVGAGI in the germline V gene (reference sequence). CDR3 coding DNA: TGTGCCAGCAGTTACCCCTCTAGTGCGTCGAATGAAAAACTGTTTTTT. Protein: CASSYPSSASNEKLFF.

The chain links TRBV5-5 to TRBJ2-7; D is uncertain. Trimming pared 0 bases from V and 3 bases from J, leaving 10 bases between. The CDR3 has 14 amino acids. Germline V lookup: CDR1 SGHKS, CDR2 YYEKEE (reference sequence). CDR3 nucleotide sequence: TGTGCCAGCAGCTTGGCCGTGGATAACTACGAGCAGTACTTC. Amino acid sequence: CASSLAVDNYEQYF.

In this sample, this clone turned up a few times. The gene calls are TRBV5-1 and TRBJ2-2; 9 positions match TRBD1. The CDR3 length is 15 residues. Germline V lookup: CDR1 SGHRS, CDR2 YFSETQ. Germline trimming cut 8 bases from V and 6 bases from J; bases unmatched to any gene: 11. CDR3 bases: TGCGCCAGTAACCGTGGGACAGGGAGTCCCGGGGAGCTGTTTTTT. The encoded protein is CASNRGTGSPGELFF.

This rearrangement joins TRBV7-2 to TRBJ2-3, with 10 nucleotides matching TRBD2. CDR1 and CDR2 (germline): SGHTA, FQGNSA. V was clipped by 1 base and J by 5 bases; unmatched bases: 6. The CDR3 sequence is 16 residues long. Here the CDR3 reads CASSLVGSSGGDTQYF. The CDR3 DNA follows: TGTGCCAGCAGCTTAGTCGGCTCTAGCGGGGGAGATACGCAGTATTTT.